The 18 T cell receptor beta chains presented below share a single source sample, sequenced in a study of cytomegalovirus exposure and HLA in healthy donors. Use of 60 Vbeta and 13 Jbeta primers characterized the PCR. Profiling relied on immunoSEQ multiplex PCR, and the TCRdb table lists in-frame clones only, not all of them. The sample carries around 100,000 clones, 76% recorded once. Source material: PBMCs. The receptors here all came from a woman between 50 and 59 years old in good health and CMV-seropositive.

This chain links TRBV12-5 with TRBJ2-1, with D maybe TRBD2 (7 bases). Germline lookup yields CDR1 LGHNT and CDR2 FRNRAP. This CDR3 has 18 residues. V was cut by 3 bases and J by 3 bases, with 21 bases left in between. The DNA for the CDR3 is TGTGCTAGTGGTTTTCCCGGGGGGAGGGACACCCACTACAATGAGCAGTTCTTC. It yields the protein CASGFPGGRDTHYNEQFF. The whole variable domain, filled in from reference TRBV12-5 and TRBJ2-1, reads DARVTQTPRHKVTEMGQEVTMRCQPILGHNTVFWYRQTMMQGLELLAYFRNRAPLDDSGMPKDRFSAEMPDATLATLKIQPSEPRDSAVYFCASGFPGGRDTHYNEQFFGPGTRLTVL.

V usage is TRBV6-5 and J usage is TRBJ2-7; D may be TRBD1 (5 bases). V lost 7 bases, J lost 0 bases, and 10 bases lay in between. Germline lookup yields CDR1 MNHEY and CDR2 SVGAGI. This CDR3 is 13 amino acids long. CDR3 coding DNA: TGTGCCAGCACCCCTGGGGCCTCCTACGAGCAGTACTTC. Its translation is CASTPGASYEQYF.

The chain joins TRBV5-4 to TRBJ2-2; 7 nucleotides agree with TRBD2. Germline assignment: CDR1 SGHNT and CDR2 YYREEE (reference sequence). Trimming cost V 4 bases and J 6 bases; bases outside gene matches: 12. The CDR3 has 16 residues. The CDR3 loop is CASSPSPAGRAGELFF. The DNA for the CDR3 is TGTGCCAGCAGCCCCTCCCCGGCTGGGAGGGCCGGGGAGCTGTTTTTT.

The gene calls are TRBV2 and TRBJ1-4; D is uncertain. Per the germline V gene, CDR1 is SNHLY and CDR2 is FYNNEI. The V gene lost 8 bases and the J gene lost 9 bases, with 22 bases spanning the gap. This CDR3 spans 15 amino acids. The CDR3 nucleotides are TGTGCCAGCTCCACAACGGGAGCCCTCCCGAAAAAACTGTTTTTT. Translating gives CASSTTGALPKKLFF.

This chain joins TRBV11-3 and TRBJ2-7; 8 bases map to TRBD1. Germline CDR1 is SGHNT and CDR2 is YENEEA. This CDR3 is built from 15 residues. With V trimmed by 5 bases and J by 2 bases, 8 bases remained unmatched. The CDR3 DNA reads TGTGCCAGCAGCCCGGCCCGGGACAGGACCTACGAGCAGTACTTC. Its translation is CASSPARDRTYEQYF.

The CDR3 is CASKTSGGYDTQYF. CDR3 in DNA: TGTGCCAGCAAAACTAGCGGGGGCTACGATACGCAGTATTTT. The chain uses TRBV6-5 and TRBJ2-3; 11 bases fit TRBD2. The J segment lost 6 bases and the V segment lost 7 bases, leaving 6 bases of the junction unmatched. The V gene's germline CDR1 is MNHEY and CDR2 SVGAGI. This CDR3 has 14 residues.

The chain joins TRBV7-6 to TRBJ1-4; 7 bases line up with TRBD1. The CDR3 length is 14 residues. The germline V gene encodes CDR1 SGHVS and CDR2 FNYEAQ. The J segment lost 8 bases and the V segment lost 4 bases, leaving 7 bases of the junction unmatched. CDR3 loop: CASSSLAGGEKLFF. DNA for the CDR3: TGTGCCAGCAGCTCCCTGGCAGGGGGAGAAAAACTGTTTTTT.

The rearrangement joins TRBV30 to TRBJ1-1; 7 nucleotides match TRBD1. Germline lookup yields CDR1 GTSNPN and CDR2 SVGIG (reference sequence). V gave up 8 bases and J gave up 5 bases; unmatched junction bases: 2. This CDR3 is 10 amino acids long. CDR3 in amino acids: CARGRTEAFF. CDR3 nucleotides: TGTGCCAGGGGGCGGACTGAAGCTTTCTTT.

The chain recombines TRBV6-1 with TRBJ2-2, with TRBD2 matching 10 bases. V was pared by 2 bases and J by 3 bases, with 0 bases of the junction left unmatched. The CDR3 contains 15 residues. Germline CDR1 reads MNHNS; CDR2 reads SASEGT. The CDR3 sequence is CASSELAGDTGELFF. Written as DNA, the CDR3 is TGTGCCAGCAGTGAACTAGCGGGAGACACCGGGGAGCTGTTTTTT.

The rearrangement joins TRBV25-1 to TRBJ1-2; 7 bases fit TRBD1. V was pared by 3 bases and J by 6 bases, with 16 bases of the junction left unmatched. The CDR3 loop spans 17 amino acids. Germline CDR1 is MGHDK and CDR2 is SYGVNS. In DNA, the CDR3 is TGTGCCAGCAGTGAGGCAGGACAGGCCAAGTATACGGATGGCTACACCTTC. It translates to CASSEAGQAKYTDGYTF.

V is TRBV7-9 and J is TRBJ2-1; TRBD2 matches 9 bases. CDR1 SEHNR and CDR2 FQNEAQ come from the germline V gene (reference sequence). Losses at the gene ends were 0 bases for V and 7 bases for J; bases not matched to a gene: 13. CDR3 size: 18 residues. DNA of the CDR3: TGTGCCAGCAGCTTAGCGTGGGTAGGCGGGGGGGCGAAGAATGAGCAGTTCTTC. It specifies CASSLAWVGGGAKNEQFF.

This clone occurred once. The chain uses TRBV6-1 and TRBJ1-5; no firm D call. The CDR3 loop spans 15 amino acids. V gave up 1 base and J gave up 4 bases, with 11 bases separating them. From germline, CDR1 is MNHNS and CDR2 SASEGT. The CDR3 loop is CASSEGLKLNQPQHF. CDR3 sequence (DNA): TGTGCCAGCAGTGAAGGACTCAAACTAAATCAGCCCCAGCATTTT.

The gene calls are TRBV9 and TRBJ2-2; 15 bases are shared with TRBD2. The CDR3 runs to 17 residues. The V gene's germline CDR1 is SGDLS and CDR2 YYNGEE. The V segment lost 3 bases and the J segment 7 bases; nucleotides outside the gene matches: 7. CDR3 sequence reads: CASSAPKGLAGGGELFF. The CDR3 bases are TGTGCCAGCAGCGCCCCGAAGGGACTAGCGGGAGGCGGGGAGCTGTTTTTT.

CDR3 bases: TGCGCCAGCAGTTCGACAGGGGGCGCGGGTGCGGGGCAGTACTTC. Translation: CASSSTGGAGAGQYF. The J gene is TRBJ2-7, the V gene TRBV10-2, with 10 positions matching TRBD1. CDR1 is WSHSY, CDR2 SAAADI, per germline. J lost 9 bases, V lost 5 bases, and 13 bases had no gene match. CDR3 length equals 15 residues.

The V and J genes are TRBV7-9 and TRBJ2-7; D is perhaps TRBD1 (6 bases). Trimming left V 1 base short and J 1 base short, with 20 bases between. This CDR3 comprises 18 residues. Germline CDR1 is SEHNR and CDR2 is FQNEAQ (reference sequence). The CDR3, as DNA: TGTGCCAGCAGCTTAGTAGATGGTAAGGGACACCGATCCTACGAGCAGTACTTC. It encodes CASSLVDGKGHRSYEQYF.

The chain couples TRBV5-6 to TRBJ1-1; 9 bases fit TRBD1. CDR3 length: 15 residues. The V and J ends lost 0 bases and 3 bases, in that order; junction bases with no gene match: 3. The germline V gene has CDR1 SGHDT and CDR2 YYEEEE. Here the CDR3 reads CASSLGQGGYTEAFF. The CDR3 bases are TGTGCCAGCAGCTTGGGACAGGGGGGATACACTGAAGCTTTCTTT.

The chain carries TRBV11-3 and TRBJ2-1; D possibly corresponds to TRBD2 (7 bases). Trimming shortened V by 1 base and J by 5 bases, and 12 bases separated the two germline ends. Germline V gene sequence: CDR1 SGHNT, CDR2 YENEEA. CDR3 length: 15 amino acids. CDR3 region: CASSLGGGADNEQFF. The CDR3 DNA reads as TGTGCCAGCAGCTTAGGAGGGGGGGCGGACAATGAGCAGTTCTTC.

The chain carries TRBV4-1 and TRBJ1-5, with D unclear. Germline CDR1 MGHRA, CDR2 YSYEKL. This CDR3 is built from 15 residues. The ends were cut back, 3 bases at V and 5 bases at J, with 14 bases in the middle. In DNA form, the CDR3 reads TGCGCCAGCAGCCATCCGGGGAGGGAGGATCAGCCCCAGCATTTT. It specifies CASSHPGREDQPQHF.